These 5 T cell receptor beta chains were sequenced from one sample in a study of blood T cell repertoires in COVID-19 (dated by TCRdb to the early 2020s). Libraries were made using the immunoSEQ multiplex PCR assay. TCRdb carries this immuneACCESS record with in-frame sequences only. Its versions omit some clonotypes, under half of them owing to an unresolved V gene in the studies checked, with the rest unexplained. In this sample the table shows about 330,000 clones, around 90% of which occur a single time. The ten most abundant clones make up less than 20% of the sample. The sequenced material came from PBMCs or T cells enriched from blood (not recorded which). Every receptor here comes from a woman in her twenties or thirties who had recovered from COVID-19.

The chain has TRBV2 and TRBJ1-1; 12 bases align to TRBD1. The CDR3 totals 15 residues. Germline V gives CDR1 SNHLY, CDR2 FYNNEI. The trim removed 5 bases at V and 8 bases at J, leaving 9 bases unmatched. CDR3: CASSLYRDRGREAFF. The DNA for the CDR3 is TGTGCCAGCAGTTTATACCGGGACAGGGGGCGAGAAGCTTTCTTT.

The chain links TRBV28 to TRBJ2-2; 8 bases are shared with TRBD2. The V gene's germline CDR1 is MDHEN and CDR2 SYDVKM. The CDR3 is made up of 15 amino acids. The V segment lost 6 bases and the J segment 6 bases; nucleotides outside the gene matches: 9. The CDR3 loop is CASREAGEGAGELFF. For the CDR3, the DNA is TGTGCCAGCAGGGAAGCGGGAGAGGGGGCCGGGGAGCTGTTTTTT.

This chain connects TRBV5-4 to TRBJ2-3, with TRBD2 identical over 8 bases. The germline CDR1 and CDR2 sequences are SGHNT and YYREEE (reference sequence). The CDR3 loop spans 16 amino acids. Trimming took 0 bases from V and 1 from J; bases not matched to a gene: 4. The CDR3 region has the DNA TGTGCCAGCAGCTTGGAGGGTAGCGGGGGCACAGATACGCAGTATTTT. Amino acids: CASSLEGSGGTDTQYF.

The V call is TRBV19, the J call TRBJ2-7; weak D call: TRBD1 (6 bases). V was cut by 7 bases and J by 3 bases, with 25 bases left in between. The CDR3 runs to 17 residues. The germline V gene has CDR1 LNHDA and CDR2 SQIVND (reference sequence). The CDR3 loop is CASTKIKQGNAFYEQYF. In DNA, the CDR3 is TGTGCCAGTACTAAGATTAAACAGGGAAACGCCTTCTACGAGCAGTACTTC.

The J gene is TRBJ2-2, the V gene TRBV5-1, with TRBD2 matching over 12 bases. This CDR3 is built from 16 residues. V was pared by 4 bases and J by 4 bases, with 5 bases of the junction left unmatched. Germline loops: CDR1 SGHRS, CDR2 YFSETQ. CDR3 DNA sequence: TGCGCCAGCAGCCACGGGACTAGCGGGCGCACCGGGGAGCTGTTTTTT. Translating gives CASSHGTSGRTGELFF.